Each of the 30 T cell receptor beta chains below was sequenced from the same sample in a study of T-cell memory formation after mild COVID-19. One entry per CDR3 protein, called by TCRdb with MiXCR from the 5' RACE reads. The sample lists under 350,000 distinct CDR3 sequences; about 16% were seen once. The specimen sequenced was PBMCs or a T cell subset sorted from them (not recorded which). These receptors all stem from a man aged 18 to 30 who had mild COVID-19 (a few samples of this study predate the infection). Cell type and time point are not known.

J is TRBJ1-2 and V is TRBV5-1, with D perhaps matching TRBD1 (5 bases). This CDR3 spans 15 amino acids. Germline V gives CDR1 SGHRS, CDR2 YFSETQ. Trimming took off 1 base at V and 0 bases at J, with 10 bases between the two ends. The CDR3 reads CASSLTGNPNYGYTF. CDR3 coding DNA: TGCGCCAGCAGCTTGACAGGAAACCCTAACTATGGCTACACCTTC.

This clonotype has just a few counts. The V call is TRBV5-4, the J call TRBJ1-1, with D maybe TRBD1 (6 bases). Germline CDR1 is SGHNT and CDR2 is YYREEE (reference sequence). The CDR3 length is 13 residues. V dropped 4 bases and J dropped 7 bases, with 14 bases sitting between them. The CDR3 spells CASSLLIQGEAFF. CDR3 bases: TGTGCCAGCAGCCTACTAATACAGGGTGAAGCTTTCTTT.

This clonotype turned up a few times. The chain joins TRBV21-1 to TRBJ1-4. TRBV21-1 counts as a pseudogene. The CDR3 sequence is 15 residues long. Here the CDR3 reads CASSKAQGRYEKLFF. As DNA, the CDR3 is TGTGCCAGCAGCAAAGCGCAAGGGAGGTACGAAAAACTGTTTTTT.

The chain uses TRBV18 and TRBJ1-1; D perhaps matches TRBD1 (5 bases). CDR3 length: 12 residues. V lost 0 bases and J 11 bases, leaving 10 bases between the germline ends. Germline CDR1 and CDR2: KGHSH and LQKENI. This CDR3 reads CASSPPEGMAFF. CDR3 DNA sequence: TGTGCCAGCTCACCACCGGAGGGGATGGCTTTCTTT. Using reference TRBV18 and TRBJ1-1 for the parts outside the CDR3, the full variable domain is NAGVMQNPRHLVRRRGQEARLRCSPMKGHSHVYWYRQLPEEGLKFMVYLQKENIIDESGMPKERFSAEFPKEGPSILRIQQVVRGDSAAYFCASSPPEGMAFFGQGTRLTVV.

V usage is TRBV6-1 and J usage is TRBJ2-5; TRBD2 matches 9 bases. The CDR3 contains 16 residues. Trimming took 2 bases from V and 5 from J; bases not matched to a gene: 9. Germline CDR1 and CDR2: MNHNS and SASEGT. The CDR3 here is CASSESPLRGGETQYF. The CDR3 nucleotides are TGTGCCAGCAGTGAATCCCCCTTGCGGGGGGGTGAGACCCAGTACTTC.

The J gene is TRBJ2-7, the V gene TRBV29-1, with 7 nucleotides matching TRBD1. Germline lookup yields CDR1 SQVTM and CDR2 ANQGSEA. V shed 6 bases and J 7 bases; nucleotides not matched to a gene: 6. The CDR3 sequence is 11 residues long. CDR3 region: CSVLQGSEQYV. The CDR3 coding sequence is TGCAGCGTCTTACAGGGGTCGGAGCAGTACGTC.

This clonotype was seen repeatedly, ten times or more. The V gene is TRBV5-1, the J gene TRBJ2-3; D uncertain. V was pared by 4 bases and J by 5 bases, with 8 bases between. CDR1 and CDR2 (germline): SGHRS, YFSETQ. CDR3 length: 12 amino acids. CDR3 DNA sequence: TGCGCCAGCAGCGTCGACATAGATACGCAGTATTTT. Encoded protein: CASSVDIDTQYF.

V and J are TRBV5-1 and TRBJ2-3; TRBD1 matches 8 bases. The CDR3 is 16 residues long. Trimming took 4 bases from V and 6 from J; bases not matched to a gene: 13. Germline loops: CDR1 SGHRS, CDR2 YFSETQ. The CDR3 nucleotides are TGCGCCAGCAGCCCACGCCCAGGGGGCACTTGGGATACGCAGTATTTT. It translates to CASSPRPGGTWDTQYF.

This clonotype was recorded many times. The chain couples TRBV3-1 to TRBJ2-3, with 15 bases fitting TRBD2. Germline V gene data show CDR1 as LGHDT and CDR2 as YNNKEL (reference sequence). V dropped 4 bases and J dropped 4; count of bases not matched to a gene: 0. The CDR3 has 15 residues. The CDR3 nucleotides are TGTGCCAGCAGCCGGACTAGCGGGGGGGCAGATACGCAGTATTTT. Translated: CASSRTSGGADTQYF.

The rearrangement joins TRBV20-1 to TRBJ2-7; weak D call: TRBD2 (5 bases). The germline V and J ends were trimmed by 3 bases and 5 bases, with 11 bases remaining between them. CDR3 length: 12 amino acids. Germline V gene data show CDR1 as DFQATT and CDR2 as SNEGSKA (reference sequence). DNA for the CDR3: TGCAGTGCTAGGGCGGGCGGCGACGAGCAGTACTTC. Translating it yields CSARAGGDEQYF.

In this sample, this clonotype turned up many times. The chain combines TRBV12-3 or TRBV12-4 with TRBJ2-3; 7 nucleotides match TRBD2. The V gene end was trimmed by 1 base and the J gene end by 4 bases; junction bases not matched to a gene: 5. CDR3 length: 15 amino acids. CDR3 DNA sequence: TGTGCCAGCAGTTTAGGACTAGCAGCGGCAGATACGCAGTATTTT. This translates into CASSLGLAAADTQYF.

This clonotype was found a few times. The CDR3 sequence is CASSPGAEAFF. DNA for the CDR3: TGTGCCAGCTCACCCGGGGCAGAAGCTTTCTTT. This chain uses TRBV18 with TRBJ1-1, with D maybe TRBD1 (5 bases). The CDR3 is made up of 11 amino acids. Germline lookup yields CDR1 KGHSH and CDR2 LQKENI. V lost 3 bases to trimming and J lost 8 bases, with 7 bases between them.

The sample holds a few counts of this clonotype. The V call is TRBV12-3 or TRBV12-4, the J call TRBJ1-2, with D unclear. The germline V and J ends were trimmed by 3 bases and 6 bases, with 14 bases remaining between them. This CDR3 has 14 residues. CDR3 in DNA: TGTGCCAGCAGTTTCCATCCTCGCGGAAATGGCTACACCTTC. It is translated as CASSFHPRGNGYTF.

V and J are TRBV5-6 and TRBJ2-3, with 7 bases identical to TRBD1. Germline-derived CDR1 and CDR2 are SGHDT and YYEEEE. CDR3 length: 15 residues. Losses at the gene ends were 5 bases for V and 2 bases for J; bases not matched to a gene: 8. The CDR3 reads CASRRTGQSTDTQYF. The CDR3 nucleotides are TGTGCCAGCAGGAGGACAGGACAATCCACAGATACGCAGTATTTT.

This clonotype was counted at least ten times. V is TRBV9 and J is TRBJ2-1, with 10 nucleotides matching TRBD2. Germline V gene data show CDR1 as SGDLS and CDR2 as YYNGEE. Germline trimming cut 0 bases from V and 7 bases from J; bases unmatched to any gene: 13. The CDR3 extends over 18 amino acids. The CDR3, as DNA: TGTGCCAGCAGCGTAGGTTCTAGCGGGGGCCTCTCCACAAATGAGCAGTTCTTC. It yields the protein CASSVGSSGGLSTNEQFF.

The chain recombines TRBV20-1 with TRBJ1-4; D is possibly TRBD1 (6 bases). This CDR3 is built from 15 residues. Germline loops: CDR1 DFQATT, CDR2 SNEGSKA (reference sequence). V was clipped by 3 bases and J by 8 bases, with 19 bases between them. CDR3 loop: CSASGPTGGGEKLFF. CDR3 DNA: TGCAGTGCTAGCGGTCCCACTGGGGGCGGCGAAAAACTGTTTTTT.

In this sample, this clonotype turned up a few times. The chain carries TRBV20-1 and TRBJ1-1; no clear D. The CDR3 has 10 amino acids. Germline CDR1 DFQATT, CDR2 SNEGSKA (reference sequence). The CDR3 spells CNGVNTEAFF. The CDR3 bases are TGCAACGGGGTGAACACTGAAGCTTTCTTT.

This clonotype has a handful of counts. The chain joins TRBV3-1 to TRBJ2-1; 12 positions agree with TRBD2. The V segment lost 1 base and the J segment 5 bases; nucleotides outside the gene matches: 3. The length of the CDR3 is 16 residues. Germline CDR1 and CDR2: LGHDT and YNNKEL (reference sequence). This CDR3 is CASSQVPSGGDNEQFF. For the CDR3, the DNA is TGTGCCAGCAGCCAAGTGCCTAGCGGGGGGGACAATGAGCAGTTCTTC.

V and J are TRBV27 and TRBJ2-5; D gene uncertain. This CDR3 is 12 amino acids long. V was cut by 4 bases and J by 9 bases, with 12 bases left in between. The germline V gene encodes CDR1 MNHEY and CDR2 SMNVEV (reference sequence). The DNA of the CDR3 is TGTGCCAGCAGTTCGGGTGGATGGGCCCAGTACTTC. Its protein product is CASSSGGWAQYF.

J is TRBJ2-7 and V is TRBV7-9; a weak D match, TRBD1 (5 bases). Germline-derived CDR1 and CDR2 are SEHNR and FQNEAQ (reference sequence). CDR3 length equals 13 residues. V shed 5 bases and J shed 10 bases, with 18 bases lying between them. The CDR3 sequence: CASSPRQSHPQYF. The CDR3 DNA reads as TGTGCCAGCAGCCCCAGACAGTCCCACCCCCAGTACTTC.

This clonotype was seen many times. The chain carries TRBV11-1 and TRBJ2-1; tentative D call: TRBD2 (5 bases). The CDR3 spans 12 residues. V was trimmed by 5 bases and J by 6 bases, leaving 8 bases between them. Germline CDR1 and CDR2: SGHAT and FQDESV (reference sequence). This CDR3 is CASSRGGNEQFF. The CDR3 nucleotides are TGTGCCAGCAGCCGAGGAGGCAATGAGCAGTTCTTC.

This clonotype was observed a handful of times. CDR3 sequence reads: CASAGYPYEQYV. CDR3 DNA: TGTGCCAGCGCGGGGTACCCCTACGAGCAGTACGTC. The rearrangement uses TRBV27 and TRBJ2-7; a weak D match, TRBD2 (6 bases). The CDR3 is 12 residues long. The germline gives CDR1 MNHEY, CDR2 SMNVEV (reference sequence). Trimming pared 8 bases from V and 2 bases from J, leaving 10 bases between.

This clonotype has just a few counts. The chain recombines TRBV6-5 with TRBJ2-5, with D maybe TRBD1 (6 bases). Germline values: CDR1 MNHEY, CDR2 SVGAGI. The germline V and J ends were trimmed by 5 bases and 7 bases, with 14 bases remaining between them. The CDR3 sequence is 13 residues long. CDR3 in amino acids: CASSPGVSGTQYF. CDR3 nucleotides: TGTGCCAGCAGTCCAGGGGTTTCGGGGACCCAGTACTTC.

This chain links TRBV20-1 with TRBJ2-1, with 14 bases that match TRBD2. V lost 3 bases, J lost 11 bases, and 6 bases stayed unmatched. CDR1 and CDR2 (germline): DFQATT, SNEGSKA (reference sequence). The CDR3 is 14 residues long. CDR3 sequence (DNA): TGCAGTGCTAGCCCCGGGACTAGCGGGGGCAAGCAGTTCTTC. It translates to CSASPGTSGGKQFF.

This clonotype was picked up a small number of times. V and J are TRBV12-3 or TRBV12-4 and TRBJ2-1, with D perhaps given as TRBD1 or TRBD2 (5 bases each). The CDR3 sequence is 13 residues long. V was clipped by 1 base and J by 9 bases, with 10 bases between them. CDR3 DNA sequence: TGTGCCAGCAGTTTAGTCCGGGGCACTGAGCAGTTCTTC. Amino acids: CASSLVRGTEQFF.

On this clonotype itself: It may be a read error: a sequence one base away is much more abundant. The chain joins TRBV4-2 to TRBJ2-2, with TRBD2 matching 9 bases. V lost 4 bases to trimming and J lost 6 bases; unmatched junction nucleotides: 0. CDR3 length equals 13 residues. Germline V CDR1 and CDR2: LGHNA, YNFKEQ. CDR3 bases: TGTGCCAGCAGCCGGACTAGCGCCGGGGAGCTGTTTTTT. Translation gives CASSRTSAGELFF.

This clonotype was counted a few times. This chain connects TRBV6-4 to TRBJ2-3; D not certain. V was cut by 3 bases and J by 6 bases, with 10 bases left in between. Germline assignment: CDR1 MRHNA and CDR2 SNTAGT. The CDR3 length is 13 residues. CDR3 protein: CASSESPRDTQYF. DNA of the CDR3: TGTGCCAGCAGTGAATCACCCCGGGATACGCAGTATTTT.

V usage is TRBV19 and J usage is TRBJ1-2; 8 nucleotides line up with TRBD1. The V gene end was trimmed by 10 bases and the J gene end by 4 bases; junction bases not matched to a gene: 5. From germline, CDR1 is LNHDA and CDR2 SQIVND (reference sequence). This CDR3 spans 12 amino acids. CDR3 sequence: CATGTGLYGYTF. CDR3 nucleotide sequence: TGTGCCACGGGGACAGGACTCTATGGCTACACCTTC. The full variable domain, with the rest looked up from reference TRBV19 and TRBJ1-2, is DGGITQSPKYLFRKEGQNVTLSCEQNLNHDAMYWYRQDPGQGLRLIYYSQIVNDFQKGDIAEGYSVSREKKESFPLTVTSAQKNPTAFYLCATGTGLYGYTFGSGTRLTVV.

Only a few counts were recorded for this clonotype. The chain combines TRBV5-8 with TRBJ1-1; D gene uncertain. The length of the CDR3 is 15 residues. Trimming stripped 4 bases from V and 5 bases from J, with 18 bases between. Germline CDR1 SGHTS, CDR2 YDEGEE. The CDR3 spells CASSPAPDKPTEAFF. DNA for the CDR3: TGTGCCAGCAGCCCGGCACCAGACAAGCCTACTGAAGCTTTCTTT.

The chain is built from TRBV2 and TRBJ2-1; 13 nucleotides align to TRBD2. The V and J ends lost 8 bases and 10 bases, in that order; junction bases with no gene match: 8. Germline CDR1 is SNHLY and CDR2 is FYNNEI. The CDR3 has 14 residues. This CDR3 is CASRPLAGGHEQFF. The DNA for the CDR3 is TGTGCCAGCCGGCCACTAGCGGGGGGGCACGAGCAGTTCTTC.